The clone carrying this T cell receptor (beta chain) was seen only a few times. Its target is not known. Sequencing targeted expressed TCRB transcripts, as all isolated RNA had been reverse transcribed. The repertoire was sequenced with immunoSEQ multiplex PCR; TCRdb's copy has only in-frame clones and lacks some. The table lists some 330,000 clones, around 12% of them singletons, with approximately 0.01% in the top ten. This sample is drawn from a study of beta chain features in type 1 diabetes. Every participating donor gave one draw, a heparinised blood sample averaging about 100 mL. Via the markers CD45RO/CCR7/CD25/CD127/CD95/CD27, stem cell-like memory, regulatory, central memory and naive CD4+ cells were sorted. Sort purity for all populations was recorded as exceeding 98%. Study-wide findings and caveats: Type 1 diabetes patients showed fewer insertions and more deletions at VDJ junctions. TCRB CDR3 length was moderately but significantly reduced in all four CD4+ subsets of Type 1 diabetes patients.

V was pared by 0 bases and J by 4 bases, with 14 bases between. Germline V CDR1 and CDR2: LNHNV, YYDKDF (reference sequence). The length of the CDR3 is 16 residues. This sequence was found in a woman between 18 and 29 years old with type 1 diabetes. The genes are TRBV15 and TRBJ2-3, with D tentatively TRBD2 (5 bases). Material: naive CD4+ T cells from blood. CDR3 residues: CATSRDWGVGPDTQYF. In DNA form, the CDR3 reads TGTGCCACCAGCAGAGATTGGGGAGTAGGCCCAGATACGCAGTATTTT.